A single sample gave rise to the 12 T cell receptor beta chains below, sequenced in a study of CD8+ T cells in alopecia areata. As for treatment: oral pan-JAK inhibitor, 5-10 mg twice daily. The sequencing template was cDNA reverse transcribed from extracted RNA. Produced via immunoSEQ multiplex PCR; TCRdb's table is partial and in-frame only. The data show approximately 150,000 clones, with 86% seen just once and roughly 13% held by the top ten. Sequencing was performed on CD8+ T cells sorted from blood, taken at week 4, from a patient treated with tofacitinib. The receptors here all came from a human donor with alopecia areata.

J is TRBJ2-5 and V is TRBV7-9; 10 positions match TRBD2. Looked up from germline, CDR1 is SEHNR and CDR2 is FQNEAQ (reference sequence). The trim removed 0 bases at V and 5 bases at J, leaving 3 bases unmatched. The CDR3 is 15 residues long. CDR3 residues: CASSLALAGVETQYF. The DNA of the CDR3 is TGTGCCAGCAGCTTAGCCCTAGCGGGAGTGGAGACCCAGTACTTC.

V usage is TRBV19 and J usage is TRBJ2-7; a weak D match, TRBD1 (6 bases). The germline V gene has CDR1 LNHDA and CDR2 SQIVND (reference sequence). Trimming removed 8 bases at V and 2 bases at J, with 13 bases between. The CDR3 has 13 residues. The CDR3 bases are TGTGCCAGTGTGGAAGGACAGACCTACGAGCAGTACTTC. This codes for CASVEGQTYEQYF. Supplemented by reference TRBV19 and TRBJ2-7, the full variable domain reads DGGITQSPKYLFRKEGQNVTLSCEQNLNHDAMYWYRQDPGQGLRLIYYSQIVNDFQKGDIAEGYSVSREKKESFPLTVTSAQKNPTAFYLCASVEGQTYEQYFGPGTRLTVT.

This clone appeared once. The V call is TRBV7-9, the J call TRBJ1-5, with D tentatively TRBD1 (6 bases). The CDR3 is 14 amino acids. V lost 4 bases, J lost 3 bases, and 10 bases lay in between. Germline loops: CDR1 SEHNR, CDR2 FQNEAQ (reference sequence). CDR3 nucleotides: TGTGCCAGCAGCTCCACAGGGTTCAATCAGCCCCAGCATTTT. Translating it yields CASSSTGFNQPQHF. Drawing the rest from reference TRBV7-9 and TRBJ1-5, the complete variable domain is DTGVSQNPRHKITKRGQNVTFRCDPISEHNRLYWYRQTLGQGPEFLTYFQNEAQLEKSRLLSDRFSAERPKGSFSTLEIQRTEQGDSAMYLCASSSTGFNQPQHFGDGTRLSIL.

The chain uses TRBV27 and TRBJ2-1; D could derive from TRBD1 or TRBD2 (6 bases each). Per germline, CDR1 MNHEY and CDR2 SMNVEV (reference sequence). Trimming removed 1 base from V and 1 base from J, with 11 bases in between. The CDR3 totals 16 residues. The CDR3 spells CASSLLGGESYNEQFF. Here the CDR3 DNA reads TGTGCCAGCAGTTTATTGGGGGGCGAGTCCTACAATGAGCAGTTCTTC.

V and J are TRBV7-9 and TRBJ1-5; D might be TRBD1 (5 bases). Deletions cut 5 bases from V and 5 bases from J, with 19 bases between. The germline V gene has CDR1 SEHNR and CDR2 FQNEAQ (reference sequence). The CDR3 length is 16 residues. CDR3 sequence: CASSPGPGRRDQPQHF. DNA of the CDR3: TGTGCCAGCAGCCCGGGGCCCGGCAGGAGAGATCAGCCCCAGCATTTT.

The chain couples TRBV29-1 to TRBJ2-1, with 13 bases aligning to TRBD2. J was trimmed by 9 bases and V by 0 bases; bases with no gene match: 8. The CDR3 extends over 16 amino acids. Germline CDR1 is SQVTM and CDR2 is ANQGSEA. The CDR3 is CSVEEEGLAGFGEQFF. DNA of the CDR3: TGCAGCGTTGAAGAAGAGGGACTAGCGGGATTCGGTGAGCAGTTCTTC.

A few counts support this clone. The CDR3 protein is CASSQELRQNNQPQHF. In DNA, the CDR3 is TGCGCCAGCAGCCAAGAGCTACGGCAGAACAATCAGCCCCAGCATTTT. The rearrangement uses TRBV4-1 and TRBJ1-5; D unclear. Between the trimmed V and J ends, which lost 0 bases and 3 bases, there was a span of 12 bases. This CDR3 spans 16 amino acids. Germline V lookup: CDR1 MGHRA, CDR2 YSYEKL.

The CDR3 protein is CASSANTNGRATRHEQYF. As DNA, the CDR3 is TGTGCCAGCAGCGCGAATACTAACGGGAGGGCCACGCGCCACGAGCAGTACTTC. The rearrangement links TRBV9 to TRBJ2-7; TRBD2 aligns across 8 bases. Trimming took 3 bases from V and 5 from J; bases not matched to a gene: 19. The CDR3 is 18 amino acids. Germline loops: CDR1 SGDLS, CDR2 YYNGEE.

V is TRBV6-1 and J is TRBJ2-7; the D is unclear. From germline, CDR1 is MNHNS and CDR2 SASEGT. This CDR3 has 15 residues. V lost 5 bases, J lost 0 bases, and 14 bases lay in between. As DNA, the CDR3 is TGTGCCAGCAGTTCCTGGACGGACGGCTCCTACGAGCAGTACTTC. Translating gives CASSSWTDGSYEQYF.

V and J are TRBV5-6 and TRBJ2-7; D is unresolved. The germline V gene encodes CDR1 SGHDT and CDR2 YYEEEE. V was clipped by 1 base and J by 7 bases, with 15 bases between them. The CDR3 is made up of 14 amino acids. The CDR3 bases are TGTGCCAGCAGCTTGTTGACGGATCCGGCGGAGCAGTACTTC. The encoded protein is CASSLLTDPAEQYF.

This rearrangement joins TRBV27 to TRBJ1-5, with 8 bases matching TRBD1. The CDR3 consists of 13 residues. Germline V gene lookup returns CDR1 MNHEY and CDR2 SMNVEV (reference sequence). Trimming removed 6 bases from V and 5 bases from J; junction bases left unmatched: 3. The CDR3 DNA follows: TGTGCCAGCAGCCGACAGGGGTATCAGCCCCAGCATTTT. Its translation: CASSRQGYQPQHF.

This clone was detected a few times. CDR3 protein: CASSSVTHYEKLFF. In nucleotides, the CDR3 is TGTGCCAGCAGTTCGGTGACACACTATGAAAAACTGTTTTTT. This sequence joins TRBV6-6 and TRBJ1-4; unclear D gene. CDR1 and CDR2 (germline): MNHNY, SVGAGI (reference sequence). Deletions cut 4 bases from V and 6 bases from J, with 12 bases between. This CDR3 region has 14 residues.